These T cell receptor beta chains were read from a single sample in a study of tumor-infiltrating lymphocytes in primary liver carcinoma. TCRdb itself ran the multiplex PCR reads through MiXCR, one entry per CDR3 protein. The sample lists approximately 340,000 distinct CDR3 sequences, about 61% occurring once. The source material was peripheral blood. Every receptor here comes from a man aged 35-49 years with primary liver carcinoma and hepatitis B virus infection. Both conserved end residues are part of each CDR3. D genes are given only for firm matches. Not all rows give a size; the values are once, few, many and, for expanded clones, a class.

j_gene | v_gene | d_gene | abundance | CDR3aa | CDR3nt
TRBJ2-5 | TRBV29-1 | . | many | CSSYSPGLETQYF | TGCAGCTCCTACTCCCCGGGACTAGAGACCCAGTACTTC
TRBJ2-4 | TRBV6-6 | . | many | CASSTRHNQINIQYF | TGTGCCAGCAGCACAAGACATAACCAGATAAACATTCAGTACTTC
TRBJ2-1 | TRBV4-1 | . | . | CASSQDRRLALGDEQSF | TGCGCCAGCAGCCAAGATAGGCGGCTTGCGTTAGGGGATGAGCAGTCCTTC
TRBJ2-2 | TRBV28 | TRBD2 | . | CASMPLGVRTSGTNTGELFF | TGTGCCAGCATGCCCCTAGGGGTGCGGACTAGCGGGACGAACACCGGGGAGCTGTTTTTT
TRBJ2-7 | TRBV12-3/TRBV12-4 | TRBD1 | . | CASSDGQGPYEQYF | TGTGCCAGCAGCGATGGACAGGGCCCCTACGAGCAGTACTTC
TRBJ2-4 | TRBV28 | . | . | CASKLVEGKNIQYF | TGTGCCAGCAAACTAGTGGAGGGCAAAAACATTCAGTACTTC
TRBJ2-3 | TRBV12-3/TRBV12-4 | . | many | CASSPGLSGGTDTQYF | TGTGCCAGCAGCCCCGGCCTTAGCGGTGGCACAGATACGCAGTATTTT
TRBJ2-2 | TRBV6-1 | TRBD2 | . | CASSDGGGHTGELIF | TGTGCCAGCAGTGATGGCGGGGGGCACACCGGGGAGCTGATATTT
TRBJ2-1 | TRBV20-1 | . | once | CSARAGYEQFF | TGCAGTGCTAGGGCCGGGTATGAGCAGTTCTTC
TRBJ2-1 | TRBV11-2 | . | . | CASNLGGPIDEQFF | TGTGCCAGCAACTTAGGGGGGCCAATTGATGAGCAGTTCTTC
TRBJ2-7 | TRBV14 | . | many | CASSQGDSHGSGEQYF | TGTGCCAGCAGCCAAGGGGATAGCCACGGTAGTGGCGAGCAGTACTTC
TRBJ2-3 | TRBV30 | TRBD2 | . | CAWSVPASGYTDTQYF | TGTGCCTGGAGTGTACCCGCTAGCGGCTACACAGATACGCAGTATTTT
TRBJ2-7 | TRBV7-8 | . | . | CPSSLEANYEQYF | TGTCCCAGCAGCTTAGAGGCGAACTACGAGCAGTACTTC
TRBJ2-1 | TRBV7-8 | . | once | CASNTLPRGSYNEQFF | TGTGCCAGCAACACGCTGCCTCGTGGCTCCTACAATGAGCAGTTCTTC
TRBJ1-3 | TRBV6-2/TRBV6-3 | . | few | CASSYTDGRSGNTIYF | TGTGCCAGCAGTTACACGGACGGTCGCTCTGGAAACACCATATATTTT
TRBJ2-5 | TRBV5-4 | TRBD1 | . | CTSSRGDRGSGETQYF | TGTACCAGCAGCAGGGGGGACAGGGGTAGCGGAGAGACCCAGTACTTC
TRBJ2-1 | TRBV29-1 | . | . | CSVLQGGNEQSF | TGCAGCGTCCTACAGGGAGGCAATGAGCAGTCCTTC
TRBJ2-1 | TRBV6-1 | . | many | CASSPTGSLVDNEQFF | TGTGCCAGCTCCCCCACCGGGAGCTTGGTCGACAATGAGCAGTTCTTC
TRBJ2-7 | TRBV11-2 | . | . | CASSSGLLIGIEQYF | TGTGCCAGCAGCTCGGGACTCCTAATAGGGATCGAGCAATACTTC
TRBJ2-3 | TRBV11-2 | . | . | CACSILSATGHNTDTQYF | TGTGCCTGCAGCATCTTATCGGCAACGGGGCACAACACAGATACGCAGTATTTT
TRBJ2-1 | TRBV11-2 | . | . | CASSLLGGRWGTDEQFF | TGTGCCAGTAGCTTACTAGGGGGGAGGTGGGGCACGGATGAGCAGTTCTTC
TRBJ2-7 | TRBV6-2/TRBV6-3 | . | many | CASSLGRLGTYEQYF | TGTGCCAGCAGTTTGGGACGCTTAGGGACCTACGAGCAGTACTTC
TRBJ1-2 | TRBV11-2 | TRBD1 | . | CAGSSRQGGGGYTF | TGTGCCGGCAGCTCTCGACAGGGGGGAGGTGGCTACACCTTC
TRBJ2-5 | TRBV28 | . | . | CASSISYQETQYF | TGTGCCAGCAGTATTAGCTACCAAGAGACCCAGTACTTC
TRBJ2-7 | TRBV6-2/TRBV6-3 | . | . | CASSYRTPGHKSYEQYF | TGTGCCAGCAGTTACCGGACCCCGGGACACAAATCCTACGAGCAGTACTTC
TRBJ2-1 | TRBV12-5 | TRBD2 | . | CASDLTPGGPYNEQFF | TGTGCTAGTGATTTGACACCGGGAGGGCCCTACAATGAGCAGTTCTTC